Below, one TCR beta chain is given with its context. Germline-derived CDR1 and CDR2 are MNHEY and SVGAGI. Trimming took off 3 bases at V and 0 bases at J, with 10 bases between the two ends. The CDR3 totals 15 residues. Only in-frame clones appear in the TCRdb table, and some are missing; sequencing was by immunoSEQ multiplex PCR. The table lists around 15,000 clones, roughly 86% of them singletons, with around 29% in the top ten. This specimen comes from a study of T cells in localized non-small cell lung cancer. V is TRBV6-5 and J is TRBJ2-3; D gene uncertain. Sequencing was performed on peripheral blood mononuclear cells, taken before any cancer treatment. This receptor was taken from a male donor aged 60 or over with stage II lung adenocarcinoma. The CDR3 loop is CASSYMAASTDTQYF. CDR3 DNA sequence: TGTGCCAGCAGTTATATGGCCGCTAGCACAGATACGCAGTATTTT.